This TCR beta chain stems from a study of Tregs in tolerant kidney transplant recipients. Germline V gene sequence: CDR1 SEHNR, CDR2 FQNEAQ (reference sequence). CDR3 size: 13 residues. V lost 2 bases to trimming and J lost 11 bases, with 10 bases between them. Only in-frame clones appear in the TCRdb table, and some are missing; sequencing was by immunoSEQ multiplex PCR. Among approximately 100,000 clones listed, roughly 93% were seen once. Sequencing was performed on CD4+ T cells from blood, taken before the transplant. This chain joins TRBV7-9 and TRBJ1-6; D is undetermined. The origin of this receptor is a human donor who received a combined kidney and bone marrow transplant. CDR3 loop: CASSLTGAAPLHF. The CDR3, as DNA: TGTGCCAGCAGCTTAACTGGCGCGGCACCCCTCCACTTT.